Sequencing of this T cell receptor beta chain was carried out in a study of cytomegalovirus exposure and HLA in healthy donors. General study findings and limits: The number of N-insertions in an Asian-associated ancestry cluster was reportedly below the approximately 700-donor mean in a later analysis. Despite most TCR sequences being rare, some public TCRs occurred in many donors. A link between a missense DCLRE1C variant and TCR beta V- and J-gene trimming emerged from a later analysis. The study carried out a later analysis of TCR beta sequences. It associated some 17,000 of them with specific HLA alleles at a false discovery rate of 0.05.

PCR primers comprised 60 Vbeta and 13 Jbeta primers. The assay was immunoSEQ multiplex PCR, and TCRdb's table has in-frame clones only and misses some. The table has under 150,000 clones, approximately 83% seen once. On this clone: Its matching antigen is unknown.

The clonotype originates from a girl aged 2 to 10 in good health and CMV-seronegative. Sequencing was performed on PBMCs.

CDR3 bases: TGTGCCAGCTCCAGGGACTACTCCTACGAGCAGTACTTC. Amino acid sequence: CASSRDYSYEQYF. The chain joins TRBV7-3 to TRBJ2-7, with 7 bases that match TRBD2. The junction had 4 bases not matched to a gene; V was cut back by 8 bases and J by 0 bases. There are 13 residues in the CDR3. Germline-derived CDR1 and CDR2 are SGHTA and FQGTGA. Based on the CDR3 plus reference TRBV7-3 and TRBJ2-7, the full variable domain is GAGVSQTPSNKVTEKGKYVELRCDPISGHTALYWYRQSLGQGPEFLIYFQGTGAADDSGLPNDRFFAVRPEGSVSTLKIQRTERGDSAVYLCASSRDYSYEQYFGPGTRLTVT.